The clone carrying this T cell receptor (beta chain) has ten or more counts. Its antigen is currently unknown. TCRdb re-derived calls from the PCR reads in MiXCR, one entry per CDR3 protein. The sample lists 300,000 to 350,000 distinct CDR3 sequences, roughly 23% occurring once. The data were taken from a study of molecular identifiers for immune sequencing clone quantification. Broader study findings: Single-cell amounts of spiked Jurkat TCR RNA were reportedly detectable among over 900,000 naive cells. Identical TCR molecules sharing a barcode could underestimate highly expanded clone sizes.

This CDR3 has 15 residues. Germline CDR1 is SGHVS and CDR2 is FQNEAQ. Trimming left V 0 bases short and J 2 bases short, with 9 bases between. Sequences were obtained from naive CD8+ T cells from blood, with Jurkat cell RNA spiked in. Subset given: FACS-sorted CD8+CD4-CCR7+CD45RA+ naive T cells. This receptor was obtained from a human donor in good health. Some libraries in this study had Jurkat cell RNA spiked in. The V call is TRBV7-8, the J call TRBJ2-3; no clear D gene. DNA for the CDR3: TGTGCCAGCAGCTTAGCCTCGCGCACCACAGATACGCAGTATTTT. The encoded protein is CASSLASRTTDTQYF.